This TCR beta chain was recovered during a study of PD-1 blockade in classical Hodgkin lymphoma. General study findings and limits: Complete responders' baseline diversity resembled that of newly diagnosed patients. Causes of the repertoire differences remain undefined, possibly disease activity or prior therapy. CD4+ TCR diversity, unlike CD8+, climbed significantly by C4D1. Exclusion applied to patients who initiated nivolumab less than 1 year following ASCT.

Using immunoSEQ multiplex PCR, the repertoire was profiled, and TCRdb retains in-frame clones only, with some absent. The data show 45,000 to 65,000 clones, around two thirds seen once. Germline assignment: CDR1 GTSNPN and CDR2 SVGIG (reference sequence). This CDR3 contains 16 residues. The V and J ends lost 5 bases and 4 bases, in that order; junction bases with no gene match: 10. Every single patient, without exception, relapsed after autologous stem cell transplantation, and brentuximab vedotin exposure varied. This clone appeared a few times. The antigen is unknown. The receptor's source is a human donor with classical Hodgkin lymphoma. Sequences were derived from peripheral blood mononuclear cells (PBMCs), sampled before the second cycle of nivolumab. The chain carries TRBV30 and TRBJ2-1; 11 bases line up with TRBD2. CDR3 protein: CAWGRWGLAEYNEQFF. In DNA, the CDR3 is TGTGCCTGGGGTAGGTGGGGACTAGCGGAGTACAATGAGCAGTTCTTC.